This T cell receptor beta chain was found in a study of monozygotic twins with inflammatory bowel disease. Study-level results: Lower TCRbeta diversity (inverse Simpson) was seen in IBD patients than in healthy co-twins.

Template switching was used to attach UMIs, which incorporated a 6-nucleotide sample barcode. TCRalpha and TCRbeta cDNA went through nested PCRs of approximately 16 and 10 cycles, two in total. Using the 5' RACE reads, TCRdb records one entry per CDR3 protein without DNA. The sample's table shows 120,000 to 150,000 distinct CDR3 sequences. Turning to this clonotype: The antigen remains unidentified.

The sequencing sample was made of blood. The TCR originated in a human donor with ulcerative colitis or Crohn's disease, or a healthy co-twin of an affected twin (not recorded which).

CDR3 sequence: CASRPLFGHSPLHF. The chain combines TRBV5-1 with TRBJ1-6. CDR1 is SGHRS, CDR2 YFSETQ, per germline. The CDR3 contains 14 residues.